This TCR beta chain stems from a study of T cells in localized non-small cell lung cancer. Study results and caveats: Adjacent uninvolved lung tissue had the highest T cell clonality, exceeding tumor. Paired adjacent lung recovered a median about 61 of the top 100 tumor clones. Greater T cell density in blood accompanied longer overall survival.

Here immunoSEQ multiplex PCR was the method, and the copy in TCRdb shows in-frame clones only, minus some. This sample has 65,000 to 90,000 clones, with over 60% found just once. With respect to this clone: What it binds is not known.

CDR3 length: 15 amino acids. Germline loops: CDR1 SGHVS, CDR2 FQNEAQ. Between the trimmed V and J ends, which lost 7 bases and 4 bases, there was a span of 19 bases. The receptor was isolated from a man between 40 and 69 years old with stage II squamous cell lung carcinoma. The sequencing used PBMCs, collected before any cancer treatment. This sequence joins TRBV7-8 and TRBJ1-1; D is unresolved. In DNA form, the CDR3 reads TGTGCCAGCACCCGTCGGGAGGGATGGGGCACTGAAGCTTTCTTT. This codes for CASTRREGWGTEAFF. Full variable domain (outside the CDR3, taken from reference TRBV7-8 and TRBJ1-1): GAGVSQSPRYKVAKRGQDVALRCDPISGHVSLFWYQQALGQGPEFLTYFQNEAQLDKSGLPSDRFFAERPEGSVSTLKIQRTQQEDSAVYLCASTRREGWGTEAFFGQGTRLTVV.